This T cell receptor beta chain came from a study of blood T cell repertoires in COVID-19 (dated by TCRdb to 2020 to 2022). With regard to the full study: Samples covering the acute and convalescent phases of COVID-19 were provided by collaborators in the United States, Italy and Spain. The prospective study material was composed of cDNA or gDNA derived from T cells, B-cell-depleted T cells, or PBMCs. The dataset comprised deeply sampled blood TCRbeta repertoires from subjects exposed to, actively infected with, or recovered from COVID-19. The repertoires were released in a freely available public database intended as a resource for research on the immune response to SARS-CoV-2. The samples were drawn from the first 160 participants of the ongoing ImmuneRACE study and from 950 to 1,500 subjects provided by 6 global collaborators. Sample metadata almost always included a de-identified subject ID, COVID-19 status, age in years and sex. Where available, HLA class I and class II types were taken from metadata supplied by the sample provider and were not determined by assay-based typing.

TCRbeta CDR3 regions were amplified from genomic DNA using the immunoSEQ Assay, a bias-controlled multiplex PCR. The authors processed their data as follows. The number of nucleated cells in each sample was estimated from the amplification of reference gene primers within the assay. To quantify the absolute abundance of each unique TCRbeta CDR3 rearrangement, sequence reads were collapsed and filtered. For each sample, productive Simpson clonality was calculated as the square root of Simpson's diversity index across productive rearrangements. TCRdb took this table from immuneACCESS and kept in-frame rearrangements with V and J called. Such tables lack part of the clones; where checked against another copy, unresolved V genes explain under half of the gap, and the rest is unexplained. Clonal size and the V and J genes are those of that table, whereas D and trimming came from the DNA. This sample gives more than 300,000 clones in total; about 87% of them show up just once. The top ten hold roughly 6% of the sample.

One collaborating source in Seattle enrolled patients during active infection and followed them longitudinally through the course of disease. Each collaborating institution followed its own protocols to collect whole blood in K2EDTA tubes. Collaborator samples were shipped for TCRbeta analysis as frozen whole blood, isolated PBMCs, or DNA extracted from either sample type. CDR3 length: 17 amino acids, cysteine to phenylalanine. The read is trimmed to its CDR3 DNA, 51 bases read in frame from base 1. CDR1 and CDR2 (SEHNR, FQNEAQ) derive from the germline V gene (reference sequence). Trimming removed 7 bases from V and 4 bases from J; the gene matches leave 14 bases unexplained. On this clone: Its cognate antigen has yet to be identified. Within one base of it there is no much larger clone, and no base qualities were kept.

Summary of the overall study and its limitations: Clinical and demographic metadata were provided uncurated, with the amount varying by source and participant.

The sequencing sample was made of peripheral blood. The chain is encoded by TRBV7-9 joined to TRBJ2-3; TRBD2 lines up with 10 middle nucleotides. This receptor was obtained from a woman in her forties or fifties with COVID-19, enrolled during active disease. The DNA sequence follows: TGTGCCAGCACCTCGCGGGGGTTAGCGGGAGGTGCAGATACGCAGTATTTT. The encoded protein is CASTSRGLAGGADTQYF.